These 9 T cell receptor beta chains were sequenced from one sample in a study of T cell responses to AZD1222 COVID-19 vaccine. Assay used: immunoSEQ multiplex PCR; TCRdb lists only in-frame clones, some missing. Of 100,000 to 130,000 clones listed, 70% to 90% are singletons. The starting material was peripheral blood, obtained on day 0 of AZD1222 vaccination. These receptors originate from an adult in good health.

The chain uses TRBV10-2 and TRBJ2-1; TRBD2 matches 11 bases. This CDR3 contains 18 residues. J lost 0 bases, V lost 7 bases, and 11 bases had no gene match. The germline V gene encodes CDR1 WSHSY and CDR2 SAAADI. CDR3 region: CASIGLAGAASSYNEQFF. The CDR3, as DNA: TGCGCCAGCATCGGACTAGCGGGCGCTGCTAGCTCCTACAATGAGCAGTTCTTC.

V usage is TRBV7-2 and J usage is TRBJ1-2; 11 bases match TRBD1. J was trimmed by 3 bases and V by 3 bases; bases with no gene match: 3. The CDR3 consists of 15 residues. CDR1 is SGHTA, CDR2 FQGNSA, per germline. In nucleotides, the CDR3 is TGTGCCAGCAGCTTCGGACAGGGGGCGCACTATGGCTACACCTTC. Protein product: CASSFGQGAHYGYTF.

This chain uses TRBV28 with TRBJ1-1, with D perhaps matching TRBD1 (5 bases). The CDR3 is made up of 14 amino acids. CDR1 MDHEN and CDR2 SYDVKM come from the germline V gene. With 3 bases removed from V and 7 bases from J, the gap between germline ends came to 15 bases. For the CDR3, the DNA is TGTGCCAGCAGTTTCCCCCCACAGGACCTTGAAGCTTTCTTT. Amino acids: CASSFPPQDLEAFF.

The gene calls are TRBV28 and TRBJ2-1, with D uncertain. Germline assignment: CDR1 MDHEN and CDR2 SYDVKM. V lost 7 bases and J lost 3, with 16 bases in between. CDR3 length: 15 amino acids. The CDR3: CASTTRSWYYNEQFF. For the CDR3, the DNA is TGTGCCAGCACCACCCGATCTTGGTACTACAATGAGCAGTTCTTC.

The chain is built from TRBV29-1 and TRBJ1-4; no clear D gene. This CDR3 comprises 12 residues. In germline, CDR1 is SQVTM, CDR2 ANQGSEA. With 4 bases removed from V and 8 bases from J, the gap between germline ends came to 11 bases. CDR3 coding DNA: TGCAGCGTTGTAGGCTCTGGAGAAAAACTGTTTTTT. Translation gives CSVVGSGEKLFF.

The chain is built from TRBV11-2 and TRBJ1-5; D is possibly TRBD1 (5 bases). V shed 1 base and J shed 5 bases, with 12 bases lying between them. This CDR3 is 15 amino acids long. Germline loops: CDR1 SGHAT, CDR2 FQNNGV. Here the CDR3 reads CASSLGWGSHQPQHF. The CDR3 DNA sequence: TGTGCCAGCAGCTTAGGATGGGGGAGCCATCAGCCCCAGCATTTT.

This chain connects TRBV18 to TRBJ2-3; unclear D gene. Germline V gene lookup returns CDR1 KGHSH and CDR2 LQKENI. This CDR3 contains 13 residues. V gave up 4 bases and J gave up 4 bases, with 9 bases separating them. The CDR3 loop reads CASSRTHADTQYF. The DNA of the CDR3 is TGTGCCAGCTCACGGACGCACGCAGATACGCAGTATTTT.

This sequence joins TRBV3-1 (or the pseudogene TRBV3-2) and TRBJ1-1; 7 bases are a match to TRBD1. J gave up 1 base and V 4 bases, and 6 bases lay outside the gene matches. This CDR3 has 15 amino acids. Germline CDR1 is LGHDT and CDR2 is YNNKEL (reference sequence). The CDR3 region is CASSRWTGPNTEAFF. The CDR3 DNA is TGTGCCAGCAGCCGATGGACAGGCCCGAACACTGAAGCTTTCTTT.

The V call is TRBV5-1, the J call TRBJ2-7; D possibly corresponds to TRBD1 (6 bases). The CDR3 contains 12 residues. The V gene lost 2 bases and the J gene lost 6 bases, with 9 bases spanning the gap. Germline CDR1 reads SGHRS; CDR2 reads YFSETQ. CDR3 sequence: CASSFSGVEQYF. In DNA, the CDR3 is TGCGCCAGCAGCTTCTCAGGGGTCGAGCAGTACTTC.